A single sample is the source of the 29 T cell receptor beta chains below, sequenced in a study of cytomegalovirus exposure and HLA in healthy donors. The PCR made use of 60 Vbeta and 13 Jbeta primers. Sequencing used immunoSEQ multiplex PCR; TCRdb keeps in-frame clones, though not all of them. This table has around 61,000 clones, roughly two thirds appearing once. The sequenced sample consisted of PBMCs. These receptors came from a man aged 35 to 55 in good health and CMV-seropositive.

The chain couples TRBV30 to TRBJ2-2, with 7 bases aligning to TRBD2. The length of the CDR3 is 15 residues. CDR1 GTSNPN and CDR2 SVGIG come from the germline V gene (reference sequence). V dropped 1 base and J dropped 5; count of bases not matched to a gene: 7. The chain's CDR3 is CAWSEGGVYTGELFF. CDR3 nucleotide sequence: TGTGCCTGGAGTGAGGGAGGGGTTTATACCGGGGAGCTGTTTTTT. The whole variable domain, remainder taken from reference TRBV30 and TRBJ2-2, is SQTIHQWPATLVQPVGSPLSLECTVEGTSNPNLYWYRQAAGRGLQLLFYSVGIGQISSEVPQNLSASRPQDRQFILSSKKLLLSDSGFYLCAWSEGGVYTGELFFGEGSRLTVL.

The chain employs TRBV14 and TRBJ1-2; D ambiguous. CDR1 and CDR2 (germline): SGHDN, FVKESK. The CDR3 is made up of 13 amino acids. V shed 4 bases and J shed 6 bases, with 12 bases lying between them. In DNA, the CDR3 is TGTGCCAGCAGCCCCCGGTTGAGGGATGGCTACACCTTC. As protein: CASSPRLRDGYTF. Full variable domain (rest looked up from reference TRBV14 and TRBJ1-2): EAGVTQFPSHSVIEKGQTVTLRCDPISGHDNLYWYRRVMGKEIKFLLHFVKESKQDESGMPNNRFLAERTGGTYSTLKVQPAELEDSGVYFCASSPRLRDGYTFGSGTRLTVV.

CDR3 coding DNA: TGCGCCAGCAGCCCTCAAGTTAGCGGCGGTAGCAACACCATATATTTT. This gives the protein CASSPQVSGGSNTIYF. V and J are TRBV5-1 and TRBJ1-3; D remains unclear. The CDR3 runs to 16 residues. V shed 4 bases and J shed 7 bases, with 21 bases lying between them. From germline, CDR1 is SGHRS and CDR2 YFSETQ.

This clone has a handful of counts. The rearrangement uses TRBV5-4 and TRBJ2-2; D not resolved. This CDR3 comprises 13 residues. V lost 0 bases, J lost 6 bases, and 6 bases lay in between. The germline gives CDR1 SGHNT, CDR2 YYREEE (reference sequence). The CDR3 DNA follows: TGTGCCAGCAGCTTGGGAGAGGCCGGGGAGCTGTTTTTT. Protein: CASSLGEAGELFF.

This clone was counted between two and nine times. The chain combines TRBV30 with TRBJ2-1, with TRBD1 matching over 8 bases. Germline V lookup: CDR1 GTSNPN, CDR2 SVGIG (reference sequence). This CDR3 has 14 amino acids. V shed 0 bases and J 6 bases; nucleotides not matched to a gene: 4. The CDR3 spells CAWSVTGGTNEQFF. The DNA for the CDR3 is TGTGCCTGGAGTGTCACAGGGGGTACCAATGAGCAGTTCTTC.

V gene TRBV2 combines with J gene TRBJ2-1, with D possibly matching TRBD1 (5 bases). Between the trimmed V and J ends, which lost 6 bases and 6 bases, there was a span of 9 bases. CDR3 length: 12 residues. Germline CDR1 reads SNHLY; CDR2 reads FYNNEI. Here the CDR3 reads CASSDDSNEQFF. As DNA, the CDR3 is TGTGCCAGCAGCGATGACAGCAATGAGCAGTTCTTC.

V and J are TRBV14 and TRBJ2-2; tentatively, D is TRBD2 (5 bases). The V gene lost 0 bases and the J gene lost 6 bases, with 14 bases spanning the gap. In germline, CDR1 is SGHDN, CDR2 FVKESK. CDR3 length: 16 residues. Written as DNA, the CDR3 is TGTGCCAGCAGCCAAGAAGGAGGTAGCTGGCCCGGGGAGCTGTTTTTT. Translated: CASSQEGGSWPGELFF. Full variable domain (remainder filled in from reference TRBV14 and TRBJ2-2): EAGVTQFPSHSVIEKGQTVTLRCDPISGHDNLYWYRRVMGKEIKFLLHFVKESKQDESGMPNNRFLAERTGGTYSTLKVQPAELEDSGVYFCASSQEGGSWPGELFFGEGSRLTVL.

The rearrangement uses TRBV5-1 and TRBJ1-5; TRBD1 agrees at 9 bases. V dropped 4 bases and J dropped 7; count of bases not matched to a gene: 9. CDR1 is SGHRS, CDR2 YFSETQ, per germline. The CDR3 is 15 residues long. The CDR3 bases are TGCGCCAGCAGCCTCGGGACAGGGAGGGAGCAGCCCCAGCATTTT. Translating it yields CASSLGTGREQPQHF.

This sequence joins TRBV7-9 and TRBJ2-3; a possible D gene is TRBD1 (6 bases). Trimming took 3 bases from V and 2 from J, leaving 18 bases between them. The CDR3 is 17 residues long. The V gene's germline CDR1 is SEHNR and CDR2 FQNEAQ (reference sequence). The CDR3 nucleotides read TGTGCCAGCAGCTTGGGAGATTGGGGGCTGGACACAGATACGCAGTATTTT. Translated: CASSLGDWGLDTDTQYF.

The V gene is TRBV11-3, the J gene TRBJ2-1; 7 bases map to TRBD2. The V and J ends lost 2 bases and 8 bases, in that order; junction bases with no gene match: 12. This CDR3 is built from 16 residues. CDR1 and CDR2 from the germline V gene are SGHNT and YENEEA. CDR3 amino acids: CASSLLSHRGVHEQFF. CDR3 nucleotides: TGTGCCAGCAGCTTATTGTCACATCGGGGGGTCCATGAGCAGTTCTTC.

This clone came up a few times. The chain is built from TRBV2 and TRBJ2-5, with 7 bases aligning to TRBD1. The V segment lost 7 bases and the J segment 5 bases; nucleotides outside the gene matches: 4. This CDR3 has 12 residues. Germline-derived CDR1 and CDR2 are SNHLY and FYNNEI. The CDR3 loop is CASNRGKETQYF. As DNA, the CDR3 is TGTGCCAGCAACAGGGGAAAGGAGACCCAGTACTTC.

This chain joins TRBV30 and TRBJ1-4, with D tentatively TRBD1 (5 bases). Trimming cost V 2 bases and J 5 bases, with 18 bases left between them. The CDR3 has 16 residues. Per the germline V gene, CDR1 is GTSNPN and CDR2 is SVGIG (reference sequence). CDR3 in amino acids: CAWSWFSGGGNEKLFF. The CDR3 DNA is TGTGCCTGGAGTTGGTTTTCGGGGGGGGGAAATGAAAAACTGTTTTTT. The entire variable domain, with the rest obtained from reference TRBV30 and TRBJ1-4, is as follows: SQTIHQWPATLVQPVGSPLSLECTVEGTSNPNLYWYRQAAGRGLQLLFYSVGIGQISSEVPQNLSASRPQDRQFILSSKKLLLSDSGFYLCAWSWFSGGGNEKLFFGSGTQLSVL.

The chain employs TRBV6-1 and TRBJ2-1; 13 nucleotides agree with TRBD2. Germline CDR1 MNHNS, CDR2 SASEGT. This CDR3 is built from 15 residues. Losses at the gene ends were 6 bases for V and 7 bases for J; bases not matched to a gene: 6. The CDR3 DNA is TGTGCCAGCAGCCGAGGGACTAGCGGGACGAATGAGCAGTTCTTC. This encodes CASSRGTSGTNEQFF.

The chain uses TRBV27 and TRBJ2-6; D is unclear. The CDR3 is 14 amino acids. Germline CDR1 MNHEY, CDR2 SMNVEV (reference sequence). Trimming took off 3 bases at V and 2 bases at J, with 5 bases between the two ends. CDR3 nucleotides: TGTGCCAGCAGTTTGCGCCCTGGGGCCAACGTCCTGACTTTC. Amino acids: CASSLRPGANVLTF.

The chain has TRBV5-4 and TRBJ2-1, with a tentative D call TRBD1 (6 bases). CDR3 length: 15 amino acids. Germline V gene lookup returns CDR1 SGHNT and CDR2 YYREEE (reference sequence). V lost 4 bases and J lost 0, with 11 bases in between. CDR3 bases: TGTGCCAGCAGCCCGGACAGCAGCTCCTACAATGAGCAGTTCTTC. This encodes CASSPDSSSYNEQFF. Full variable domain (rest looked up from reference TRBV5-4 and TRBJ2-1): ETGVTQSPTHLIKTRGQQVTLRCSSQSGHNTVSWYQQALGQGPQFIFQYYREEENGRGNFPPRFSGLQFPNYSSELNVNALELDDSALYLCASSPDSSSYNEQFFGPGTRLTVL.

The chain links TRBV7-2 to TRBJ1-2; 7 bases are shared with TRBD1. Germline CDR1 reads SGHTA; CDR2 reads FQGNSA. The CDR3 is 13 residues long. V was clipped by 0 bases and J by 6 bases; unmatched bases: 1. CDR3 coding DNA: TGTGCCAGCAGCTTAGCTACAGGGGATGGCTACACCTTC. Protein product: CASSLATGDGYTF.

The chain uses TRBV30 and TRBJ1-2; possibly TRBD1 for D (6 bases). There are 14 residues in the CDR3. The V end was cut by 0 bases, the J end by 6 bases, with 14 bases between. The germline V gene encodes CDR1 GTSNPN and CDR2 SVGIG (reference sequence). CDR3 sequence: CAWSVWQGRDGYTF. DNA of the CDR3: TGTGCCTGGAGTGTATGGCAGGGGAGGGATGGCTACACCTTC.

The gene calls are TRBV15 and TRBJ2-5; no reliable D call. The DNA end favors TRBJ2-7, so the J call may be wrong. Germline-derived CDR1 and CDR2 are LNHNV and YYDKDF (reference sequence). The CDR3 loop spans 14 amino acids. In DNA form, the CDR3 reads TGTGCCACCAGCAGAGGAGAGAGCTCCTACGAGCAGTACTTC. Translated, it gives CATSRGESSYEQYF.

The V call is TRBV4-1, the J call TRBJ2-5; 11 bases fit TRBD2. The trim removed 4 bases at V and 7 bases at J, leaving 11 bases unmatched. CDR1 is MGHRA, CDR2 YSYEKL, per germline. The CDR3 has 16 residues. CDR3 amino acids: CASSPTFSGGAGTQYF. CDR3 sequence (DNA): TGCGCCAGCAGCCCGACCTTTAGCGGGGGGGCCGGGACCCAGTACTTC.

The chain links TRBV6-1 to TRBJ2-3; 9 nucleotides agree with TRBD1. CDR1 and CDR2 from the germline V gene are MNHNS and SASEGT. Trimming took 6 bases from V and 4 from J; bases not matched to a gene: 8. There are 15 residues in the CDR3. This CDR3 reads CASRLTGGGADTQYF. The CDR3 nucleotides are TGTGCCAGCAGGTTGACAGGGGGTGGGGCAGATACGCAGTATTTT.

This chain connects TRBV25-1 to TRBJ2-5, with D unclear. The CDR3 totals 15 residues. Germline CDR1 and CDR2: MGHDK and SYGVNS. Trimming shortened V by 2 bases and J by 3 bases, and 13 bases separated the two germline ends. The DNA of the CDR3 is TGTGCCAGCAGTGAAGATTACAGTTTTAAAGAGACCCAGTACTTC. This encodes CASSEDYSFKETQYF.

The CDR3 sequence: CASSLGTRSGRYF. As DNA, the CDR3 is TGTGCCAGCAGCTTAGGGACTAGATCAGGCCGGTACTTC. The J gene is TRBJ2-7, the V gene TRBV11-2; the match to TRBD2 covers 7 bases. The V and J ends lost 1 base and 12 bases, in that order; junction bases with no gene match: 9. The germline V gene has CDR1 SGHAT and CDR2 FQNNGV. This CDR3 has 13 amino acids.

The V and J genes are TRBV15 and TRBJ2-5, with 10 bases that match TRBD2. After removal of 2 bases from V and 1 base from J, the junction contained 1 base not matched to a gene. The CDR3 contains 15 residues. Germline values: CDR1 LNHNV, CDR2 YYDKDF (reference sequence). CDR3 residues: CATSRRTSGQETQYF. The CDR3 DNA sequence: TGTGCCACCAGCAGAAGGACTAGCGGCCAAGAGACCCAGTACTTC.

This clone turned up a few times. V usage is TRBV9 and J usage is TRBJ2-5; D perhaps matches TRBD2 (5 bases). Germline lookup yields CDR1 SGDLS and CDR2 YYNGEE. The CDR3 extends over 15 amino acids. The V end lost 3 bases, the J end lost 2 bases, and 14 bases lay between the germline ends. The DNA for the CDR3 is TGTGCCAGCAGCGCACCCGCGGGTGGTCAAGAGACCCAGTACTTC. Its translation: CASSAPAGGQETQYF. Variable domain in full (rest from reference TRBV9 and TRBJ2-5): DSGVTQTPKHLITATGQRVTLRCSPRSGDLSVYWYQQSLDQGLQFLIQYYNGEERAKGNILERFSAQQFPDLHSELNLSSLELGDSALYFCASSAPAGGQETQYFGPGTRLLVL.

V is TRBV4-3 and J is TRBJ2-1; 9 bases are a match to TRBD2. CDR3 length: 16 residues. Trimming took 1 base from V and 2 from J; bases not matched to a gene: 3. Germline lookup yields CDR1 LGHNA and CDR2 YSLEER. The CDR3 loop reads CASSQGLAGTYNEQFF. The CDR3 DNA is TGCGCCAGCAGCCAAGGGCTAGCGGGGACCTACAATGAGCAGTTCTTC.

This CDR3 is CASSSLGAQYF. The CDR3 DNA is TGTGCCAGCAGCTCCCTCGGGGCCCAGTACTTC. The V gene is TRBV11-2, the J gene TRBJ2-5; D possibly corresponds to TRBD2 (5 bases). The CDR3 is made up of 11 amino acids. Trimming left V 4 bases short and J 9 bases short, with 9 bases between. Per the germline V gene, CDR1 is SGHAT and CDR2 is FQNNGV.

The genes are TRBV30 and TRBJ2-7; maybe TRBD2 (5 bases). Germline V gene data show CDR1 as GTSNPN and CDR2 as SVGIG (reference sequence). The CDR3 is 14 amino acids. V lost 5 bases, J lost 7 bases, and 21 bases lay in between. The CDR3 bases are TGTGCCTGGGACCGGAGTAGCGCGGCTAAGGAGCAGTACTTC. It is translated as CAWDRSSAAKEQYF.

The CDR3 loop reads CASSSRTGPSGNTIYF. In nucleotides, the CDR3 is TGTGCCAGCAGCTCCCGGACAGGACCGTCTGGAAACACCATATATTTT. The chain is built from TRBV7-2 and TRBJ1-3; 7 nucleotides align to TRBD1. J lost 1 base, V lost 4 bases, and 7 bases had no gene match. Germline V gene data show CDR1 as SGHTA and CDR2 as FQGNSA. This CDR3 region has 16 residues. Filled out from reference TRBV7-2 and TRBJ1-3, the complete variable domain reads GAGVSQSPSNKVTEKGKDVELRCDPISGHTALYWYRQSLGQGLEFLIYFQGNSAPDKSGLPSDRFSAERTGGSVSTLTIQRTQQEDSAVYLCASSSRTGPSGNTIYFGEGSWLTVV.

This clone was seen a few times. The chain joins TRBV7-2 to TRBJ2-3, with D possibly being TRBD1 (5 bases). The CDR3 runs 13 residues. The ends were cut back, 3 bases at V and 4 bases at J, with 8 bases in the middle. CDR1 is SGHTA and CDR2 is FQGNSA in the germline V gene. CDR3 in DNA: TGTGCCAGCAGCTTTAGGGGCCCAGATACGCAGTATTTT. It codes for CASSFRGPDTQYF.